One and the same sample provided the 19 T cell receptor beta chains below, sequenced in a study of blood T cell repertoires in COVID-19. Repertoires were generated with immunoSEQ multiplex PCR, while TCRdb's copy carries only in-frame clones and drops some. The sample lists around 150,000 clones, around 90% occurring once. The material sequenced was peripheral blood. The receptors originated from a man aged 60 to 69 with active or convalescent COVID-19.

This clone was picked up one time. The chain uses TRBV28 and TRBJ1-3, with TRBD1 matching 7 bases. CDR1 is MDHEN and CDR2 is SYDVKM in the germline V gene. Unmatched junction bases numbered 16, after V lost 7 bases and J lost 7 bases. The CDR3 consists of 16 residues. The CDR3 DNA is TGTGCCAGCACCCCTCCCCTGGGACAGCAAAGGAACACCATATATTTT. Its translation: CASTPPLGQQRNTIYF.

J is TRBJ2-7 and V is TRBV2, with 10 bases lining up with TRBD2. CDR1 SNHLY and CDR2 FYNNEI come from the germline V gene. The CDR3 sequence is 17 residues long. V lost 0 bases, J lost 4 bases, and 9 bases stayed unmatched. The CDR3 DNA sequence: TGTGCCAGCAGTGAAGCGCTTCCGGGACTAGCGTCATACGAGCAGTACTTC. This encodes CASSEALPGLASYEQYF.

The chain recombines TRBV29-1 with TRBJ2-7, with 13 bases lining up with TRBD2. Germline lookup yields CDR1 SQVTM and CDR2 ANQGSEA. The CDR3 is 14 residues long. J gave up 4 bases and V 6 bases, and 6 bases lay outside the gene matches. CDR3 sequence reads: CSVELAGGKYEQYF. As DNA, the CDR3 is TGCAGCGTGGAACTAGCGGGGGGGAAGTACGAGCAGTACTTC.

The chain carries TRBV25-1 and TRBJ1-2; 8 bases align to TRBD1. This CDR3 has 13 residues. V lost 5 bases, J lost 8 bases, and 7 bases stayed unmatched. The germline V gene has CDR1 MGHDK and CDR2 SYGVNS. CDR3 sequence reads: CASSLTGEGGYTF. In DNA form, the CDR3 reads TGTGCCAGCAGTTTGACAGGGGAGGGCGGCTACACCTTC.

The V and J genes are TRBV5-6 and TRBJ2-7; D unresolved. Germline V gene lookup returns CDR1 SGHDT and CDR2 YYEEEE. The CDR3 length is 15 residues. V lost 0 bases and J 0 bases, leaving 10 bases between the germline ends. CDR3 DNA: TGTGCCAGCAGCTTGGGACAACTGAGCTCCTACGAGCAGTACTTC. Translation gives CASSLGQLSSYEQYF.

The V gene is TRBV19, the J gene TRBJ2-5, with 9 bases lining up with TRBD1. V dropped 4 bases and J dropped 5; count of bases not matched to a gene: 20. The germline gives CDR1 LNHDA, CDR2 SQIVND (reference sequence). This CDR3 comprises 19 residues. The CDR3, as DNA: TGTGCCAGTAGTAATATAGCCGGGACAGGGAAGATAAGGTCGGAGACCCAGTACTTC. As protein: CASSNIAGTGKIRSETQYF.

This chain joins TRBV19 and TRBJ1-3, with D possibly matching TRBD1 (5 bases). The CDR3 runs to 16 residues. V was shortened by 4 bases and J by 0 bases, with 13 bases between the two germline ends. The V gene's germline CDR1 is LNHDA and CDR2 SQIVND (reference sequence). For the CDR3, the DNA is TGTGCCAGTAGTAAGGCAGGGAAATTCTCTGGAAACACCATATATTTT. It specifies CASSKAGKFSGNTIYF.

For the CDR3, the DNA is TGTGCCAGCAGCAACACAGGGGGGAATAATGAAAAACTGTTTTTT. It translates to CASSNTGGNNEKLFF. The chain links TRBV6-5 to TRBJ1-4; TRBD1 aligns across 8 bases. Per germline, CDR1 MNHEY and CDR2 SVGAGI. The ends lost 6 bases at V and 4 bases at J; junction bases unmatched: 7. The CDR3 is 15 amino acids.

V and J are TRBV5-6 and TRBJ2-7; 9 bases are a match to TRBD1. CDR3 length: 14 residues. Per the germline V gene, CDR1 is SGHDT and CDR2 is YYEEEE. With V trimmed by 2 bases and J by 3 bases, 3 bases remained unmatched. The DNA for the CDR3 is TGTGCCAGCAGCTTCGGGACAGGGTTCTACGAGCAGTACTTC. This translates into CASSFGTGFYEQYF.

The rearrangement uses TRBV5-1 and TRBJ1-1; D call uncertain. This CDR3 region has 14 residues. Trimming left V 2 bases short and J 4 bases short, with 12 bases between. The germline gives CDR1 SGHRS, CDR2 YFSETQ. Written as DNA, the CDR3 is TGCGCCAGCAGCTTCAGCCCCGCGGGCACTGAAGCTTTCTTT. Amino acid sequence: CASSFSPAGTEAFF.

The gene calls are TRBV20-1 and TRBJ1-1; TRBD1 matches 7 bases. CDR1 is DFQATT and CDR2 is SNEGSKA in the germline V gene (reference sequence). The CDR3 totals 14 residues. V gave up 3 bases and J gave up 11 bases; unmatched junction bases: 15. This chain's CDR3 is CSASFARGVPSAFF. The CDR3 nucleotides read TGCAGTGCTAGTTTCGCCAGGGGGGTTCCAAGCGCTTTCTTT.

The chain joins TRBV30 to TRBJ1-3; the D is unclear. The CDR3 sequence is 11 residues long. Germline CDR1 and CDR2: GTSNPN and SVGIG (reference sequence). V lost 4 bases to trimming and J lost 4 bases, with 5 bases between them. The CDR3 DNA is TGTGCCTGGACTTTGGGAAACACCATATATTTT. Amino acids: CAWTLGNTIYF.

The chain uses TRBV11-2 and TRBJ2-6, with 10 bases matching TRBD2. Germline assignment: CDR1 SGHAT and CDR2 FQNNGV. Trimming at V came to 1 base and at J to 0 bases, leaving 3 bases not matched to a gene. The CDR3 runs 18 residues. The CDR3 nucleotides read TGTGCCAGCAGCTTAGTTGGACTAGCGGACTCTGGGGCCAACGTCCTGACTTTC. Amino acids: CASSLVGLADSGANVLTF. Together with reference TRBV11-2 and TRBJ2-6, the CDR3 gives the full variable domain: EAGVAQSPRYKIIEKRQSVAFWCNPISGHATLYWYQQILGQGPKLLIQFQNNGVVDDSQLPKDRFSAERLKGVDSTLKIQPAKLEDSAVYLCASSLVGLADSGANVLTFGAGSRLTVL.

The chain joins TRBV27 to TRBJ1-2; possible D gene TRBD1, 6 bases. The V gene lost 6 bases and the J gene lost 3 bases, with 17 bases spanning the gap. CDR1 MNHEY and CDR2 SMNVEV come from the germline V gene (reference sequence). The CDR3 runs to 15 residues. The CDR3 region has the DNA TGTGCCAGCAGCCCTAGACAGGCCTACCACTATGGCTACACCTTC. As protein: CASSPRQAYHYGYTF.

The chain joins TRBV11-2 to TRBJ2-7; the match to TRBD1 covers 8 bases. CDR1 is SGHAT and CDR2 is FQNNGV in the germline V gene. The CDR3 is 14 residues long. V was clipped by 6 bases and J by 5 bases; unmatched bases: 9. This CDR3 is CASRRTGGKHEQYF. CDR3 sequence (DNA): TGTGCCAGCAGACGAACAGGGGGGAAGCACGAGCAGTACTTC.

This chain connects TRBV20-1 to TRBJ2-1; 9 nucleotides align to TRBD2. V was pared by 3 bases and J by 8 bases, with 14 bases of the junction left unmatched. The germline gives CDR1 DFQATT, CDR2 SNEGSKA (reference sequence). The CDR3 loop spans 16 amino acids. The CDR3 sequence is CSASPVFSGSLDEQFF. CDR3 nucleotide sequence: TGCAGTGCTAGTCCTGTATTTAGCGGGAGTTTGGATGAGCAGTTCTTC.

This rearrangement joins TRBV19 to TRBJ1-1; 9 nucleotides line up with TRBD1. Unmatched junction bases numbered 9, after V lost 8 bases and J lost 5 bases. The CDR3 has 14 residues. Germline V gives CDR1 LNHDA, CDR2 SQIVND (reference sequence). The CDR3 sequence: CASGEQGAGTEAFF. In DNA form, the CDR3 reads TGTGCCAGTGGGGAACAGGGGGCCGGTACTGAAGCTTTCTTT.

This sequence joins TRBV12-3 or TRBV12-4 and TRBJ1-6; D not certain. V gave up 8 bases and J gave up 7 bases, with 12 bases separating them. The CDR3 has 13 residues. As DNA, the CDR3 is TGTGCCAGCGCCGCACTGTCGAATTCACCCCTCCACTTT. Protein: CASAALSNSPLHF.

This clone was recorded only once. The CDR3: CATYRTGLNTEAFF. The CDR3 nucleotides read TGTGCCACATACAGGACAGGACTGAACACTGAAGCTTTCTTT. The chain links TRBV21-1 to TRBJ1-1; TRBD1, the table's D call, was not compared with the DNA. TRBV21-1 is classified as a pseudogene. The CDR3 covers 14 residues.